This T cell receptor (beta chain) was recorded in a study of shared clonotypes between healthy human individuals. Study-level findings and limits: Across subsets, estimated richness was generally greater for naive than for memory populations.

This clone was observed at least ten times. Antigen unknown. Here immunoSEQ multiplex PCR was the method, and the copy in TCRdb shows in-frame clones only, minus some. The sample lists hundreds of thousands of clones; around three quarters were seen once. CDR1 is MNHEY and CDR2 is SVGAGI in the germline V gene. V dropped 0 bases and J dropped 0 bases, with 11 bases sitting between them. This CDR3 region has 16 residues. The TCR sequence derives from a woman aged 25 to 39 in good health. The V call is TRBV6-5, the J call TRBJ2-5; D not resolved. The specimen was memory CD4+ T cells sorted from blood. Subset meaning: CD45RA-negative fraction. CDR3 in DNA: TGTGCCAGCAGTTACTCCTTCGCACATAACCAAGAGACCCAGTACTTC. Its protein is CASSYSFAHNQETQYF.